These T cell receptor beta chains were read from a single sample in a study of blood T cell repertoires in COVID-19. Profiling relied on immunoSEQ multiplex PCR, and the TCRdb table lists in-frame clones only, not all of them. The sample yields tens of thousands of clones, around 80% seen once. The sequenced material came from peripheral blood. Receptor source: a woman at least 80 years old with active or convalescent COVID-19. CDR3s include the opening cysteine and the closing phenylalanine or tryptophan. The order of the fields is D gene, clone size, V gene, J gene, CDR3 protein, CDR3 DNA. The D gene is left open where the match is weak. The size entry is marked missing in some rows and otherwise reads once, few, many or a size class.

.	once	TRBV28	TRBJ1-3	CASSRDTIYF	TGTGCCAGCAGTCGGGACACCATATATTTT
TRBD1	.	TRBV18	TRBJ1-6	CASSAPLATGVNSPLHF	TGTGCCAGCTCAGCGCCCTTGGCCACAGGGGTAAATTCACCCCTCCACTTT
.	.	TRBV28	TRBJ1-3	CASLGQSHFSF	TGTGCCAGCCTCGGACAGTCTCACTTTTCTTTT
TRBD2	.	TRBV11-1	TRBJ2-3	CASSLFGLARTDTQYF	TGTGCCAGCAGCTTGTTTGGACTAGCTCGCACAGATACGCAGTATTTT
TRBD1	few	TRBV11-1	TRBJ1-2	CASSLEGTEGYTF	TGTGCCAGCAGCTTAGAGGGGACAGAAGGCTACACCTTC
TRBD1	.	TRBV19	TRBJ2-5	CASSNLGTGLKETQYF	TGTGCCAGTAGTAATCTCGGGACAGGGTTAAAAGAGACCCAGTACTTC
.	.	TRBV7-2	TRBJ2-1	CASSLVGRVYNEQFF	TGTGCCAGCAGCTTAGTCGGGAGAGTCTACAATGAGCAGTTCTTC
.	.	TRBV19	TRBJ1-5	CASSKTGNNQPQHF	TGTGCCAGTAGTAAGACAGGAAACAATCAGCCCCAGCATTTT
.	.	TRBV3-1/TRBV3-2	TRBJ2-2	CASSQDAGVSGELFF	TGTGCCAGCAGCCAAGACGCAGGGGTTAGCGGGGAGCTGTTTTTT
TRBD2	.	TRBV7-2	TRBJ2-1	CASSLLAGEANEQFF	TGTGCCAGCAGCTTACTAGCGGGAGAAGCTAATGAGCAGTTCTTC
.	.	TRBV9	TRBJ1-1	CASSVSGSNTEAFF	TGTGCCAGCAGCGTGTCAGGGTCGAACACTGAAGCTTTCTTT
TRBD1	.	TRBV7-9	TRBJ1-1	CASSPQGGAGTEAFF	TGTGCCAGCAGCCCTCAAGGGGGCGCAGGCACTGAAGCTTTCTTT
.	.	TRBV27	TRBJ1-1	CASSFVGGAGRTEAFF	TGTGCCAGCAGTTTCGTGGGGGGGGCAGGAAGGACTGAAGCTTTCTTT
.	.	TRBV7-9	TRBJ1-4	CASSHQVTDGEKLFF	TGTGCCAGCAGCCACCAGGTCACTGACGGTGAAAAACTGTTTTTT
.	.	TRBV28	TRBJ1-2	CASSLPGNYGYTF	TGTGCCAGCAGTTTACCCGGTAACTATGGCTACACCTTC
.	.	TRBV30	TRBJ2-2	CAWRSSGSWELFF	TGTGCCTGGAGAAGCTCAGGGTCCTGGGAGCTGTTTTTT
.	.	TRBV28	TRBJ1-1	CASTLATVNTEAFF	TGTGCCAGCACCCTAGCGACAGTGAACACTGAAGCTTTCTTT
.	few	TRBV19	TRBJ1-5	CASNPVGGAQPQHF	TGTGCCAGTAATCCCGTCGGGGGGGCACAGCCCCAGCATTTT
TRBD2	.	TRBV7-2	TRBJ2-1	CASSLRLAGPCEQFF	TGTGCCAGCAGCTTAAGACTAGCGGGACCCTGTGAGCAGTTCTTC
.	.	TRBV11-2	TRBJ1-1	CASSFGSDEAFF	TGTGCCAGCAGCTTCGGGTCAGATGAAGCTTTCTTT
TRBD1	.	TRBV28	TRBJ1-5	CASRSPDRGHQPQHF	TGTGCCAGCAGGTCACCGGACAGGGGGCATCAGCCCCAGCATTTT